One and the same sample provided the 20 T cell receptor beta chains below, sequenced in a study of blood T cell repertoires in COVID-19. Assay: immunoSEQ multiplex PCR; the TCRdb copy retains only in-frame clones and omits some. Of about 210,000 clones listed, 60% to 85% are singletons. The source material was peripheral blood. Receptors originate from a woman between 70 and 85 years old with acute or convalescent COVID-19.

This clone was counted a single time. This CDR3 reads CATSDRTRPYEQYF. CDR3 in DNA: TGTGCCACCAGTGATAGGACAAGACCCTACGAGCAGTACTTC. This chain joins TRBV24-1 and TRBJ2-7, with D maybe TRBD1 (5 bases). The CDR3 spans 14 residues. V was shortened by 3 bases and J by 2 bases, with 10 bases between the two germline ends. Germline V gives CDR1 KGHDR, CDR2 SFDVKD.

This sequence joins TRBV3-1 (or the pseudogene TRBV3-2) and TRBJ1-2, with 7 positions matching TRBD1. This CDR3 has 15 residues. V lost 6 bases, J lost 6 bases, and 13 bases stayed unmatched. CDR1 and CDR2 (germline): LGHDT, YNNKEL (reference sequence). The CDR3 here is CASSRNRQGEDGYTF. DNA of the CDR3: TGTGCCAGCAGTCGAAACAGACAGGGAGAGGATGGCTACACCTTC.

The chain combines TRBV5-5 with TRBJ1-6; TRBD1 agrees at 10 bases. Looked up from germline, CDR1 is SGHKS and CDR2 is YYEKEE (reference sequence). V shed 3 bases and J 7 bases; nucleotides not matched to a gene: 4. There are 15 residues in the CDR3. This chain's CDR3 is CASSWSDRGNSPLHF. DNA for the CDR3: TGTGCCAGCAGCTGGTCGGACAGGGGGAATTCACCCCTCCACTTT.

In this sample, this clone turned up a few times. The chain employs TRBV11-3 and TRBJ2-1, with 9 bases lining up with TRBD1. The germline gives CDR1 SGHNT, CDR2 YENEEA. With V trimmed by 4 bases and J by 9 bases, 10 bases remained unmatched. The CDR3 is made up of 15 amino acids. CDR3 loop: CASSSPGTGYGEQFF. CDR3 sequence (DNA): TGTGCCAGCAGCTCCCCCGGGACAGGGTACGGTGAGCAGTTCTTC.

The rearrangement links TRBV2 to TRBJ2-7, with a tentative D call TRBD1 (6 bases). From germline, CDR1 is SNHLY and CDR2 FYNNEI. The CDR3 covers 14 residues. Trimming took 3 bases from V and 5 from J, leaving 14 bases between them. The CDR3 sequence is CASSDQGLIHEQYF. CDR3 bases: TGTGCCAGCAGTGACCAGGGGCTTATCCACGAGCAGTACTTC.

This clone was picked up a small number of times. The chain couples TRBV7-2 to TRBJ2-1; possible D gene TRBD1, 5 bases. The V and J ends lost 4 bases and 8 bases respectively, with 12 bases between them. The V gene's germline CDR1 is SGHTA and CDR2 FQGNSA. The CDR3 is 13 amino acids. CDR3 sequence (DNA): TGTGCCAGCAGCTCCTCCCCCAGGGATGAGCAGTTCTTC. This sequence encodes CASSSSPRDEQFF. Full variable domain (outside the CDR3, taken from reference TRBV7-2 and TRBJ2-1): GAGVSQSPSNKVTEKGKDVELRCDPISGHTALYWYRQSLGQGLEFLIYFQGNSAPDKSGLPSDRFSAERTGGSVSTLTIQRTQQEDSAVYLCASSSSPRDEQFFGPGTRLTVL.

The chain is built from TRBV7-2 and TRBJ2-5, with 13 bases matching TRBD2. This CDR3 has 16 residues. Trimming removed 5 bases from V and 3 bases from J; junction bases left unmatched: 6. Germline assignment: CDR1 SGHTA and CDR2 FQGNSA. The DNA of the CDR3 is TGTGCCAGCAGCGCCGGACTAGCGGGGGATGAAGAGACCCAGTACTTC. Amino acids: CASSAGLAGDEETQYF.

V and J are TRBV6-5 and TRBJ1-2; possible D gene TRBD1, 5 bases. CDR1 is MNHEY, CDR2 SVGAGI, per germline. CDR3 length: 15 residues. V lost 8 bases and J lost 7, with 23 bases in between. The CDR3 bases are TGTGCCAGCCTAGAATCTCAAGGGGTTCCGAGTGGCTACACCTTC. It specifies CASLESQGVPSGYTF.

This chain connects TRBV30 to TRBJ2-7; no definite D call. With 5 bases removed from V and 6 bases from J, the gap between germline ends came to 17 bases. There are 13 residues in the CDR3. Germline V gene data show CDR1 as GTSNPN and CDR2 as SVGIG (reference sequence). Here the CDR3 DNA reads TGTGCCTGGCCCCTGGGCCAGCCAGGCGAGCAGTACTTC. This codes for CAWPLGQPGEQYF.

This clone appeared a few times. The chain joins TRBV27 to TRBJ2-5, with unresolved D. Germline V gene data show CDR1 as MNHEY and CDR2 as SMNVEV (reference sequence). V lost 0 bases, J lost 8 bases, and 22 bases lay in between. The CDR3 length is 17 residues. The CDR3, as DNA: TGTGCCAGCAGTTTATCCAGCATGAGGCCTCAAATCGGCACCCAGTACTTC. Its protein product is CASSLSSMRPQIGTQYF.

This clone showed up just once. The chain carries TRBV11-2 and TRBJ2-1; no firm D call. The CDR3 extends over 12 amino acids. Germline V gene sequence: CDR1 SGHAT, CDR2 FQNNGV. The V gene lost 0 bases and the J gene lost 12 bases, with 9 bases spanning the gap. DNA of the CDR3: TGTGCCAGCAGCTTAGAGCTAGTAGGGCAGTTCTTC. Translated: CASSLELVGQFF.

The V gene is TRBV6-5, the J gene TRBJ2-7, with 8 bases identical to TRBD1. Germline lookup yields CDR1 MNHEY and CDR2 SVGAGI. The CDR3 contains 15 residues. Trimming at V came to 5 bases and at J to 2 bases, leaving 8 bases not matched to a gene. CDR3 residues: CASSIMWDRPYEQYF. CDR3 DNA sequence: TGTGCCAGCAGTATTATGTGGGACAGGCCCTACGAGCAGTACTTC.

This chain joins TRBV3-1 (or the pseudogene TRBV3-2) and TRBJ2-1; 9 bases fit TRBD2. Per germline, CDR1 LGHDT and CDR2 YNNKEL (reference sequence). The ends lost 5 bases at V and 3 bases at J; junction bases unmatched: 2. The CDR3 is 14 residues long. The CDR3: CASSGRGGYNEQFF. CDR3 DNA sequence: TGTGCCAGCAGCGGGCGGGGGGGCTACAATGAGCAGTTCTTC.

This clone came up a few times. The rearrangement joins TRBV7-8 to TRBJ2-5; 9 bases are shared with TRBD1. CDR1 and CDR2 from the germline V gene are SGHVS and FQNEAQ. The CDR3 loop spans 13 amino acids. The V segment lost 1 base and the J segment 7 bases; nucleotides outside the gene matches: 1. The CDR3 sequence: CASSLGTGATQYF. The CDR3 region has the DNA TGTGCCAGCAGCTTAGGGACAGGGGCGACCCAGTACTTC.

Here the CDR3 reads CASSLDWTVNYGYTF. The CDR3, as DNA: TGCGCCAGCAGCTTGGATTGGACAGTCAACTATGGCTACACCTTC. V usage is TRBV5-1 and J usage is TRBJ1-2; D is perhaps TRBD1 (6 bases). With 0 bases removed from V and 2 bases from J, the gap between germline ends came to 11 bases. This CDR3 region has 15 residues. Germline assignment: CDR1 SGHRS and CDR2 YFSETQ.

The V and J genes are TRBV11-3 and TRBJ2-7; 9 nucleotides match TRBD1. The CDR3 is made up of 15 amino acids. Germline V lookup: CDR1 SGHNT, CDR2 YENEEA. The junction had 7 bases not matched to a gene; V was cut back by 4 bases and J by 3 bases. The CDR3 nucleotides read TGTGCCAGCAGCTCATCCCGGGACAGGGACTACGAGCAGTACTTC. This gives the protein CASSSSRDRDYEQYF.

The CDR3 nucleotides are TGTGCCACCTCTCTTACCGGGACTAGCGGTTACAATGAGCAGTTCTTC. Amino acid sequence: CATSLTGTSGYNEQFF. The V call is TRBV27, the J call TRBJ2-1; TRBD2 matches 11 bases. From germline, CDR1 is MNHEY and CDR2 SMNVEV (reference sequence). V lost 10 bases and J lost 4; bases outside the gene matches: 12. The CDR3 runs to 16 residues.

This clone showed up just once. The J gene is TRBJ1-6, the V gene TRBV28; possible D gene TRBD1, 5 bases. The CDR3 runs to 15 residues. V lost 6 bases and J 2 bases, leaving 11 bases between the germline ends. Germline V lookup: CDR1 MDHEN, CDR2 SYDVKM. The CDR3 nucleotides are TGTGCCAGCAGCCTAAACAGGCCCTATAATTCACCCCTCCACTTT. The encoded protein is CASSLNRPYNSPLHF.

CDR3 DNA sequence: TGTGCCAGCAGCTTAGCGCTCGGAGACTCCTCCTACGAGCAGTACTTC. It is translated as CASSLALGDSSYEQYF. The J gene is TRBJ2-7, the V gene TRBV7-2; D uncertain. Germline V gives CDR1 SGHTA, CDR2 FQGNSA. The CDR3 totals 16 residues. Trimming removed 0 bases from V and 0 bases from J, with 12 bases in between.

This clone was seen a single time. The J gene is TRBJ2-7, the V gene TRBV6-2 or TRBV6-3; 7 bases are a match to TRBD2. CDR3 size: 13 residues. The germline V gene has CDR1 MNHEY and CDR2 SVGEGT. Germline trimming cut 5 bases from V and 3 bases from J; bases unmatched to any gene: 4. The CDR3 is CASSQRDFYEQYF. CDR3 in DNA: TGTGCCAGCAGTCAGCGGGACTTCTACGAGCAGTACTTC.